A selection of T cell receptor beta chains follows, all from one sample in a study of T-cell reconstitution after alpha-beta-depleted transplantation in children. TCRdb fed the PCR reads into MiXCR, producing one record per CDR3 protein. Of 100,000 to 120,000 distinct CDR3 sequences in the sample, around 6.4% were seen once. The source was PBMCs, mostly from graft donor cells, collected 360 days after TCRalphabeta/CD19-depleted stem cell transplant. These receptors were collected from a male patient between 2 and 10 years old who had a stem cell transplant for acute lymphoblastic leukemia, so the T cells may come from the graft donor. CDR3s include the opening cysteine and the closing phenylalanine or tryptophan. Fields, in order: V gene, J gene, D gene, CDR3 length, clone size, CDR3 protein, CDR3 DNA. D genes are given only for firm matches. Some rows mark clone size as missing; the rest say once, few, many or name a class of expanded clone.

v_gene: TRBV15; j_gene: TRBJ2-2; d_gene: -; len: 17; abundance: few; CDR3aa: CATSRDLSGANTGELFF; CDR3nt: TGTGCCACCAGCAGAGATCTGTCCGGTGCGAACACCGGGGAGCTGTTTTTT
v_gene: TRBV9; j_gene: TRBJ2-2; d_gene: TRBD2; len: 18; abundance: few; CDR3aa: CASSQPRAGDRSTGELFF; CDR3nt: TGTGCCAGCAGCCAGCCGCGGGCGGGAGATAGGAGCACCGGGGAGCTGTTTTTT
v_gene: TRBV2; j_gene: TRBJ2-3; d_gene: -; len: 14; abundance: -; CDR3aa: CASSDQANTDTQYF; CDR3nt: TGTGCCAGCAGTGATCAAGCGAACACAGATACGCAGTATTTT
v_gene: TRBV15; j_gene: TRBJ2-4; d_gene: -; len: 15; abundance: -; CDR3aa: CATSEEGTSRDIQYF; CDR3nt: TGTGCCACCAGCGAGGAGGGGACGTCTCGGGACATTCAGTACTTC
v_gene: TRBV14; j_gene: TRBJ2-1; d_gene: -; len: 13; abundance: many; CDR3aa: CASSPGSYNEQFF; CDR3nt: TGTGCCAGCAGCCCCGGGTCCTACAATGAGCAGTTCTTC
v_gene: TRBV19; j_gene: TRBJ2-7; d_gene: TRBD2; len: 12; abundance: -; CDR3aa: CASKAGGYEQYF; CDR3nt: TGTGCCAGTAAAGCGGGGGGCTACGAGCAGTACTTC
v_gene: TRBV6-1; j_gene: TRBJ1-1; d_gene: -; len: 14; abundance: few; CDR3aa: CASSDGYWADEAFF; CDR3nt: TGTGCCAGCAGTGATGGGTACTGGGCCGACGAAGCTTTCTTT
v_gene: TRBV29-1; j_gene: TRBJ2-7; d_gene: TRBD2; len: 15; abundance: many; CDR3aa: CSVVGLAGVGYEQYF; CDR3nt: TGCAGCGTTGTTGGACTAGCGGGAGTAGGGTACGAGCAGTACTTC
v_gene: TRBV28; j_gene: TRBJ2-7; d_gene: TRBD2; len: 14; abundance: -; CDR3aa: CASSLRLAGYEQYF; CDR3nt: TGTGCCAGCAGTTTGAGACTAGCGGGATACGAGCAGTACTTC
v_gene: TRBV3-1; j_gene: TRBJ2-1; d_gene: -; len: 15; abundance: many; CDR3aa: CASSQVPLRRNEQFF; CDR3nt: TGTGCCAGCAGCCAAGTCCCCCTAAGGAGAAATGAGCAGTTCTTC
v_gene: TRBV5-5; j_gene: TRBJ2-3; d_gene: TRBD2; len: 15; abundance: many; CDR3aa: CASRVTSGSTDTQYF; CDR3nt: TGTGCCAGCAGAGTTACTAGCGGGAGTACAGATACGCAGTATTTT
v_gene: TRBV3-1; j_gene: TRBJ1-2; d_gene: TRBD1; len: 16; abundance: few; CDR3aa: CASSLSGTAPNYGYTF; CDR3nt: TGTGCCAGCAGCCTGTCTGGGACAGCCCCTAACTATGGCTACACCTTC
v_gene: TRBV9; j_gene: TRBJ2-1; d_gene: TRBD2; len: 17; abundance: many; CDR3aa: CASSDSYSGVAYNEQFF; CDR3nt: TGTGCCAGCAGCGACTCTTATAGCGGGGTCGCCTACAATGAGCAGTTCTTC
v_gene: TRBV5-1; j_gene: TRBJ2-2; d_gene: -; len: 11; abundance: many; CDR3aa: CASSIGGELFF; CDR3nt: TGCGCCAGCAGTATAGGCGGGGAGCTGTTTTTT
v_gene: TRBV6-1; j_gene: TRBJ2-7; d_gene: -; len: 13; abundance: -; CDR3aa: CASTGTGTYEQYF; CDR3nt: TGTGCCAGCACCGGGACGGGGACCTACGAGCAGTACTTC
v_gene: TRBV11-2; j_gene: TRBJ2-5; d_gene: -; len: 13; abundance: many; CDR3aa: CASSPVVEETQYF; CDR3nt: TGTGCCAGCAGCCCGGTGGTCGAAGAGACCCAGTACTTC
v_gene: TRBV9; j_gene: TRBJ2-1; d_gene: TRBD2; len: 16; abundance: few; CDR3aa: CASSSPTGGEYNEQFF; CDR3nt: TGTGCCAGCAGCTCACCCACGGGAGGGGAATACAATGAGCAGTTCTTC